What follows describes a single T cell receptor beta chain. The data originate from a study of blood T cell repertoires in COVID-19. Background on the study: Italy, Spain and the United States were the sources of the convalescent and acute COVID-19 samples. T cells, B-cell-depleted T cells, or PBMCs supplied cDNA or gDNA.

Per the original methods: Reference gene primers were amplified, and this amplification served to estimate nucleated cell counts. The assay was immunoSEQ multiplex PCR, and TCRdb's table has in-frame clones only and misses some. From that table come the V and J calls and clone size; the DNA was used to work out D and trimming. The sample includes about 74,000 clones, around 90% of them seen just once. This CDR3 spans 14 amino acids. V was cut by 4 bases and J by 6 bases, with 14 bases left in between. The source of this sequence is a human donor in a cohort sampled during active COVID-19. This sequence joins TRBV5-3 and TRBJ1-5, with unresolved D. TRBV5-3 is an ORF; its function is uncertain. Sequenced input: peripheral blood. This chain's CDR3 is CARSPTKGGQPQHF. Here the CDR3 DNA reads TGTGCCAGAAGCCCAACAAAAGGAGGTCAGCCCCAGCATTTT.